This TCR beta chain was retrieved from a study of vaccination and CD4 T cells after COVID-19. This clonotype was seen a few times. One entry per CDR3 protein, called by TCRdb with MiXCR from the PCR reads. This table holds 25,000 to 35,000 distinct CDR3 sequences, 45% to 50% found once. The V end was cut by 5 bases, the J end by 4 bases, with 11 bases between. This CDR3 is built from 13 residues. In germline, CDR1 is MNHNS, CDR2 SASEGT. The time point: late sampling 161 to 241 days after vaccination in three convalescent patients. This TCR came from a human donor who had recovered from COVID-19. This rearrangement joins TRBV6-1 to TRBJ1-2; tentative D call: TRBD1 (6 bases). Here the sequenced sample was CD4+ T cells from blood, taken about 7 months after SARS-CoV-2 vaccination. The CDR3 DNA sequence: TGTGCCAGCAGTCCGGGGGGCGTCTATGGCTACACCTTC. Protein product: CASSPGGVYGYTF.